This TCR beta chain was captured by sequencing in a study of Graves' ophthalmopathy and Graves' hyperthyroidism. This clonotype was recorded many times. With 5 bases clipped from V and 7 bases from J, the junction kept 4 bases outside the gene matches. The CDR3 contains 12 residues. RNA transcripts were the template, and TCR beta CDR3 regions were amplified from them. Following a first-round RT-PCR that used HTBI primers, a second-round multiplex PCR was carried out. TCRdb reprocessed the multiplex PCR reads with MiXCR, giving one entry per CDR3 protein. The data hold 200,000 to 250,000 distinct CDR3 sequences, with around 30% observed a single time. Ophthalmopathic donors had moderate-to-severe activity, CAS ≥3 and NOSPECS ≥4, with disease that had lasted under 3 months.

The sequenced material came from peripheral blood. The chain combines TRBV12-3 or TRBV12-4 with TRBJ1-2; the match to TRBD1 covers 7 bases. The sequence derives from a man between 45 and 60 years old with Graves' ophthalmopathy. CDR3 sequence (DNA): TGTGCCAGCAGTGACAGGGCAAGTGGCTACACCTTC. Its translation is CASSDRASGYTF.